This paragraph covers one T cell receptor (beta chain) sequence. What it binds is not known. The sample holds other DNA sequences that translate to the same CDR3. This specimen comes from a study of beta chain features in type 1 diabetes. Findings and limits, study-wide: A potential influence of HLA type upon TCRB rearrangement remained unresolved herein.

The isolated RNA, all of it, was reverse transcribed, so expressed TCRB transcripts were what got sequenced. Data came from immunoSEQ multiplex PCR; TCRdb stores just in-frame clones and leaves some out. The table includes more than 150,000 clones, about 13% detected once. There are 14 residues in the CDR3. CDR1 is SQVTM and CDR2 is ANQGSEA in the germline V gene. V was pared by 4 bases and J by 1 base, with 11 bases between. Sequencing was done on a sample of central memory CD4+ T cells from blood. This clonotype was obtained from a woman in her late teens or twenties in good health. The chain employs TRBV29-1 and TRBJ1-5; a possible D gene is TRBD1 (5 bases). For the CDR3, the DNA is TGCAGCGTTGGCATTCAGGGAAGCAATCAGCCCCAGCATTTT. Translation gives CSVGIQGSNQPQHF.